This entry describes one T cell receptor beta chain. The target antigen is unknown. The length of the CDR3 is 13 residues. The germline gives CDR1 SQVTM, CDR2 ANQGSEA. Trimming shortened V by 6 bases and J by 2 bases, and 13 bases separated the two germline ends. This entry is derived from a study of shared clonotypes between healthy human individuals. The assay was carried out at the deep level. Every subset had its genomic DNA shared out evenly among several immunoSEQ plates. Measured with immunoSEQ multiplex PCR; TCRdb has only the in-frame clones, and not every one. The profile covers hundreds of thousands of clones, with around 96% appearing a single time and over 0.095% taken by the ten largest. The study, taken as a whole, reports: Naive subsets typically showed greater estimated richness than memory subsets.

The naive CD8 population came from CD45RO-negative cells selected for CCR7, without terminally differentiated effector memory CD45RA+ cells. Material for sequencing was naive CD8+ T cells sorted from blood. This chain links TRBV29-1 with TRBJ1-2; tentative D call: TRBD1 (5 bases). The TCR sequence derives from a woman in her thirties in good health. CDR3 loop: CSVKQEQNYGYTF. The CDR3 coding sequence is TGCAGCGTGAAACAGGAACAGAACTATGGCTACACCTTC.